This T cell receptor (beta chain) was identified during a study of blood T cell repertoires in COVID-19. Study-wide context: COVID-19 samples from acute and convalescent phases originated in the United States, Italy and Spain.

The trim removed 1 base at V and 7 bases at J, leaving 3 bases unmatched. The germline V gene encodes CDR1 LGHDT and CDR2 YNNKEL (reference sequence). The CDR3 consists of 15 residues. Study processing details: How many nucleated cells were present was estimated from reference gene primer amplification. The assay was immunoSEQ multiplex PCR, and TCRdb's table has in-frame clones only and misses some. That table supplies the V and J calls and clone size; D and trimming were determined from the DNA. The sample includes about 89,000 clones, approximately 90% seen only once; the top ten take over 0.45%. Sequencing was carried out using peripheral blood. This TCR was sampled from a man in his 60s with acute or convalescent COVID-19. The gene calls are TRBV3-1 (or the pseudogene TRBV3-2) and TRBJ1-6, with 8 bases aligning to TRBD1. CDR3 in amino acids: CASSQVTGGNSPLHF. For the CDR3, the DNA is TGTGCCAGCAGCCAAGTCACAGGGGGGAATTCACCCCTCCACTTT.